The source of this T cell receptor beta chain is a study of blood T cell repertoires in COVID-19. Looking at the study overall: The samples span acute and convalescent COVID-19 from the United States, Italy and Spain. T cells, B-cell-depleted T cells, or PBMCs supplied cDNA or gDNA.

Per the authors' pipeline: Estimation of nucleated cell counts relied on the amplification of reference gene primers. This table comes from immunoSEQ multiplex PCR, and its TCRdb copy is limited to in-frame clones, with some not included. That table is the source of V, J and clone size, and D and trimming were worked out from the DNA. The table records about 76,000 clones, approximately 86% of them present only once. Trimming removed 3 bases from V and 3 bases from J; junction bases left unmatched: 7. CDR1 is DFQATT and CDR2 is SNEGSKA in the germline V gene (reference sequence). The CDR3 loop spans 14 amino acids.

The TCR comes from a human donor in a cohort sampled during active COVID-19. The sample comprised peripheral blood. The chain carries TRBV20-1 and TRBJ2-7, with 8 bases aligning to TRBD1. For the CDR3, the DNA is TGCAGTGCTAGTGATGGACAGGGCGGCTACGAGCAGTACTTC. Encoded protein: CSASDGQGGYEQYF.